The T cell receptor (beta chain) described here comes from a study of cytomegalovirus exposure and HLA in healthy donors. The CDR3 has 13 amino acids. Unmatched junction bases numbered 2, after V lost 1 base and J lost 9 bases. CDR1 is LNHNV, CDR2 YYDKDF, per germline (reference sequence). In regard to this clone: Its cognate antigen is unknown.

General study points: CMV serostatus stood as the only immune exposure information on hand.

PCR was performed using 60 Vbeta and 13 Jbeta primers. This table comes from immunoSEQ multiplex PCR, and its TCRdb copy is limited to in-frame clones, with some not included. The sample lists 120,000 or so clones; 83% were seen once. This receptor was obtained from a man aged 18-30 years in good health and CMV-seropositive. Sample: PBMCs. The V gene is TRBV15, the J gene TRBJ1-2, with 10 bases identical to TRBD1. The chain's CDR3 is CATSRGDRGRYTF. The CDR3, as DNA: TGTGCCACCAGCAGAGGGGACAGGGGTCGCTACACCTTC.